In its sample, the clone carrying this T cell receptor (beta chain) was seen a few times. The antigen remains undetermined. The authors ran a second PCR of about 6 to 12 cycles using a sample-barcoded 5' primer and a J-beta primer mix. Every sample returned 2.5 million or more CDR3-containing paired-end reads. Using its own MiXCR run on the 5' RACE reads, TCRdb lists one record per CDR3 protein. Of fewer than 950,000 distinct CDR3 sequences listed, 53% are singletons. The data were obtained in a study of blood T cells in healthy people across ages. This CDR3 is built from 14 residues. Trimming shortened V by 1 base and J by 2 bases, and 8 bases separated the two germline ends. Germline-derived CDR1 and CDR2 are LNHNV and YYDKDF (reference sequence). Whole-study findings and limits: Total diversity from one million sequenced T cells was likely underestimated.

Investigators took roughly 9.5 milliliters of peripheral blood from every donor. Total RNA was extracted at no less than 5.5 micrograms per sample. Sequenced sample: blood. The receptor's source is an older man in good health. This chain joins TRBV15 and TRBJ2-5; D not certain. The CDR3 protein is CATSRGHQQETQYF. CDR3 bases: TGTGCCACCAGCAGAGGACACCAGCAAGAGACCCAGTACTTC.